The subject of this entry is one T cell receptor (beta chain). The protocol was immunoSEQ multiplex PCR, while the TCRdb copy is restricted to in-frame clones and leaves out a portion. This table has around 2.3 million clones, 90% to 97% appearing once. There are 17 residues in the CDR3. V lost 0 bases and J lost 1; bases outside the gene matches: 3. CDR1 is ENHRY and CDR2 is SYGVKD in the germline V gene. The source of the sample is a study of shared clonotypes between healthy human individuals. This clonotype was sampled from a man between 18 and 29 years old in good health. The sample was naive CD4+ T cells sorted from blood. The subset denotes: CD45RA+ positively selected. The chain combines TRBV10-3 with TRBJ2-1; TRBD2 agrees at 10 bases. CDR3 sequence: CAISESISGGSYNEQFF. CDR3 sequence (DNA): TGTGCCATCAGTGAGTCGATTAGCGGGGGGTCCTACAATGAGCAGTTCTTC.